This record looks at one T cell receptor (beta chain) sequence and its context. Its recognized antigen is unknown. One base away there is no much larger clone; base qualities are not given. The entry originates in a study of blood T cell repertoires in COVID-19 (TCRdb year 2020). With regard to the full study: Samples from collaborators originated in the United States, Italy and Spain and spanned both the acute and convalescent phases of COVID-19. Samples came from the ongoing ImmuneRACE study (first 160 participants) plus 1,254 subjects from 6 global collaborators. A freely available public database, intended as a resource for researchers studying the immune response to SARS-CoV-2, is where the repertoires were released. The dataset comprised deeply sampled blood TCRbeta repertoires from subjects exposed to, actively infected with, or recovered from COVID-19. The prospective study material was composed of cDNA or gDNA derived from T cells, B-cell-depleted T cells, or PBMCs. Where available, HLA class I and class II types were obtained from metadata supplied by the sample provider rather than from assay-based typing. The sample metadata nearly always contained a de-identified subject ID, COVID-19 status, age in years and sex.

Each collaborating institution followed its own protocols to collect whole blood in K2EDTA tubes. For TCRbeta analysis, collaborators shipped samples in one of three forms: frozen whole blood, isolated PBMCs, or DNA extracted from either of those sample types. TCRbeta CDR3 regions were amplified from genomic DNA by means of the immunoSEQ Assay, a bias-controlled multiplex PCR. In the authors' own workflow: Nucleated cell counts per sample were estimated from amplification of reference gene primers within the assay. To quantify the absolute abundance of each unique TCRbeta CDR3 rearrangement, sequence reads were collapsed and filtered. Productive Simpson clonality was computed per sample as the square root of Simpson's diversity index over productive rearrangements. In its TCRdb copy, this immuneACCESS table keeps in-frame sequences only and misses some clones. Where compared with another copy, unresolved V genes explain less than half of these, and the others have no known cause. V, J and clone size reflect that table, while D and trimming were determined from the DNA. The sample includes roughly 53,000 clones, with approximately 80% observed a single time. The ten largest make up about two fifths of the sample.

Trimmed from V: 6 bases; trimmed from J: 1 base; junction bases lacking a gene match: 5. The CDR3 has 14 amino acids, counting the end cysteine and phenylalanine. The CDR3 DNA has 42 bases and is translated from base 1. CDR1 and CDR2 were assigned from the germline V gene as LGHNA and YNFKEQ. The paper's findings and limits, for the study overall: The quantity of clinical and demographic metadata differed by source and by participant and was supplied without curation.

This TCR was recovered from a man in his 70s with active or convalescent COVID-19. The chain links TRBV4-2 with TRBJ2-7; TRBD2 aligns with 8 central bases. The sequencing sample was made of peripheral blood. The DNA sequence reads TGTGCCAGCAGGGACGGGGGGGAGTCCTACGAGCAGTACTTC. Its protein product is CASRDGGESYEQYF.